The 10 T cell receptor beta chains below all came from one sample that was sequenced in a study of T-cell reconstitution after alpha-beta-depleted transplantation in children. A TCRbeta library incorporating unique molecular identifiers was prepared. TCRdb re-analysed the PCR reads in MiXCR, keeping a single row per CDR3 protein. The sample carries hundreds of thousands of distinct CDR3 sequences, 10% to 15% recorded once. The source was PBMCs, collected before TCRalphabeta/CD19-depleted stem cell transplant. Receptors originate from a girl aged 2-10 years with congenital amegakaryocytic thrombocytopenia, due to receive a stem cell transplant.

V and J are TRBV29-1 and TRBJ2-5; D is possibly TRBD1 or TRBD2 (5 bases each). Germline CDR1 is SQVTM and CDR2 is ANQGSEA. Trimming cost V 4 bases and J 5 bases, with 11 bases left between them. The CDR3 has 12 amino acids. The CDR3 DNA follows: TGCAGCGTTGGAGAGGGGTCGGAGACCCAGTACTTC. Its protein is CSVGEGSETQYF. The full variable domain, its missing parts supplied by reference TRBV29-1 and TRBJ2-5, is SAVISQKPSRDICQRGTSLTIQCQVDSQVTMMFWYRQQPGQSLTLIATANQGSEATYESGFVIDKFPISRPNLTFSTLTVSNMSPEDSSIYLCSVGEGSETQYFGPGTRLLVL.

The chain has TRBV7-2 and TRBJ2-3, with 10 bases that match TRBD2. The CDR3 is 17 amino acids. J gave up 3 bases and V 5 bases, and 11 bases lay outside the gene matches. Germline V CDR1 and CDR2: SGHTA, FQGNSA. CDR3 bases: TGTGCCAGCAGCCCCCGATCGGGACTAGCGAGAACAGATACGCAGTATTTT. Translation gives CASSPRSGLARTDTQYF.

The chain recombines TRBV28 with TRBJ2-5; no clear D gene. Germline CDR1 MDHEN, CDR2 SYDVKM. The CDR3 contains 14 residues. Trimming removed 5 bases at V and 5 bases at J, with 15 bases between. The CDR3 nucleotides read TGTGCCAGCAGTCGGACCAGCCTCAGGGAGACCCAGTACTTC. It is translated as CASSRTSLRETQYF. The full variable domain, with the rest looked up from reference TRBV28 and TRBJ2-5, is DVKVTQSSRYLVKRTGEKVFLECVQDMDHENMFWYRQDPGLGLRLIYFSYDVKMKEKGDIPEGYSVSREKKERFSLILESASTNQTSMYLCASSRTSLRETQYFGPGTRLLVL.

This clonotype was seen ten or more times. CDR3 nucleotides: TGCAGCACTAGCGCTAGCACAGATACGCAGTATTTT. It yields the protein CSTSASTDTQYF. The V and J genes are TRBV29-1 and TRBJ2-3, with 7 bases that match TRBD2. This CDR3 region has 12 residues. Losses at the gene ends were 8 bases for V and 0 bases for J; bases not matched to a gene: 2. Per the germline V gene, CDR1 is SQVTM and CDR2 is ANQGSEA.

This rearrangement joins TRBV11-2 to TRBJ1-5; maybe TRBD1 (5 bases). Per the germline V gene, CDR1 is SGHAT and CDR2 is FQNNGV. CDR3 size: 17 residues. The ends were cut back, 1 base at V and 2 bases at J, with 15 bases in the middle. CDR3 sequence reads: CASSLGSRGLGNQPQHF. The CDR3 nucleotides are TGTGCCAGCAGCTTAGGTTCTCGGGGACTTGGCAATCAGCCCCAGCATTTT.

CDR3 DNA sequence: TGCGCCAGCAGACCGGGACTAGCGGGCACAGATACGCAGTATTTT. Translated, it gives CASRPGLAGTDTQYF. This chain links TRBV5-1 with TRBJ2-3, with 11 bases identical to TRBD2. The CDR3 sequence is 15 residues long. Looked up from germline, CDR1 is SGHRS and CDR2 is YFSETQ. V shed 5 bases, J shed 1 base, and the junction held 3 bases outside the gene matches.

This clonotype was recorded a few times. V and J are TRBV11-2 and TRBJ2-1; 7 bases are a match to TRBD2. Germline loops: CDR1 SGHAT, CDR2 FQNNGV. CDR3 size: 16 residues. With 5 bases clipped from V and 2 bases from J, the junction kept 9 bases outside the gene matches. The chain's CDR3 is CASSGGLSAAYNEQFF. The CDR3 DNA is TGTGCCAGCAGCGGGGGACTATCCGCGGCCTACAATGAGCAGTTCTTC. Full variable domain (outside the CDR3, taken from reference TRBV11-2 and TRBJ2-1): EAGVAQSPRYKIIEKRQSVAFWCNPISGHATLYWYQQILGQGPKLLIQFQNNGVVDDSQLPKDRFSAERLKGVDSTLKIQPAKLEDSAVYLCASSGGLSAAYNEQFFGPGTRLTVL.

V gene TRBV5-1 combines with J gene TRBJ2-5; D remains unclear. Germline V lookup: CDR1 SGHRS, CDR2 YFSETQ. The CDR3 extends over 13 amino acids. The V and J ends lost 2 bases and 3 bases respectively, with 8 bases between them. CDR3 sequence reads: CASSFATEETQYF. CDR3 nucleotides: TGCGCCAGCAGCTTTGCAACTGAAGAGACCCAGTACTTC.

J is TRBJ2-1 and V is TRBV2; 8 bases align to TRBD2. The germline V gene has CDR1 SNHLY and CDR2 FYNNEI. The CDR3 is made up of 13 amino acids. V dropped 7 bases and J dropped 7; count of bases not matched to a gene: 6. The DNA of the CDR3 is TGTGCCAGCAAAGCGGGAGAAGTAAATGAGCAGTTCTTC. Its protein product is CASKAGEVNEQFF. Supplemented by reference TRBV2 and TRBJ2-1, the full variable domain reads EPEVTQTPSHQVTQMGQEVILRCVPISNHLYFYWYRQILGQKVEFLVSFYNNEISEKSEIFDDQFSVERPDGSNFTLKIRSTKLEDSAMYFCASKAGEVNEQFFGPGTRLTVL.

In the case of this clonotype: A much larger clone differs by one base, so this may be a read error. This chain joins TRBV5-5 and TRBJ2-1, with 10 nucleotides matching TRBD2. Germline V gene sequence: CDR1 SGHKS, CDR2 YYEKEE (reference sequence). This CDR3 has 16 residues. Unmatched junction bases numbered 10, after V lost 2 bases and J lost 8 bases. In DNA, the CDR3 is TGTGCCAGCAGCTTCTGTAGCGGGAGGTTCGTCCATGAGCAGTTCTTC. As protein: CASSFCSGRFVHEQFF.